This T cell receptor (beta chain) is drawn from a study of T-cell reconstitution after alpha-beta-depleted transplantation in children. Study findings and constraints: T-cell numbers and diversity, one year after transplant, stemmed largely from T cells that were newly produced. Surviving recipient T cells and thymic progenitors underlay high day-60 TCRbeta diversity in some patients.

This CDR3 is built from 19 residues. Deletions cut 1 base from V and 1 base from J, with 20 bases between. Germline CDR1 reads SGHAT; CDR2 reads FQDESV (reference sequence). Remarks on this clonotype: Its cognate antigen is unknown.

Unique molecular identifiers were incorporated into the prepared TCRbeta library. TCRdb called the PCR reads again in MiXCR, with one record for every CDR3 protein. This table holds 800,000 to 1,000,000 distinct CDR3 sequences, under 30% found once. The source of this sequence is a boy under two years old who had a stem cell transplant for SCID, so the T cells may come from the graft donor. The chain recombines TRBV11-1 with TRBJ1-3; tentative D call: TRBD1 (6 bases). This material consisted of PBMCs, mostly from graft donor cells, taken 360 days after TCRalphabeta/CD19-depleted stem cell transplant. The CDR3 is CASSLGLSGQAVSGNTIYF. In DNA, the CDR3 is TGTGCCAGCAGCTTAGGCCTCTCGGGACAAGCTGTTTCTGGAAACACCATATATTTT.